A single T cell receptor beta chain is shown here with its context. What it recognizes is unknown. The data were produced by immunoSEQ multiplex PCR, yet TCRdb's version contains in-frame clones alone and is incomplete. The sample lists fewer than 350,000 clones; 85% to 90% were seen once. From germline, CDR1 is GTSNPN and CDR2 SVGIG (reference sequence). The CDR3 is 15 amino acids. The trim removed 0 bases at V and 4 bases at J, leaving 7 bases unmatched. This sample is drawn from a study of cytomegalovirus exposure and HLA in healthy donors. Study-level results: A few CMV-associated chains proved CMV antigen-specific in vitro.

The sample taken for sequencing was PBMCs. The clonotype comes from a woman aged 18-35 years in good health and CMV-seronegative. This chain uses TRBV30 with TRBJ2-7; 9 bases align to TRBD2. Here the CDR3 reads CAWSVLAGVSYEQYF. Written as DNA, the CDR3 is TGTGCCTGGAGTGTTTTAGCGGGAGTCTCTTACGAGCAGTACTTC. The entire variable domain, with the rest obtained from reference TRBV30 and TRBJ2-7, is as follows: SQTIHQWPATLVQPVGSPLSLECTVEGTSNPNLYWYRQAAGRGLQLLFYSVGIGQISSEVPQNLSASRPQDRQFILSSKKLLLSDSGFYLCAWSVLAGVSYEQYFGPGTRLTVT.